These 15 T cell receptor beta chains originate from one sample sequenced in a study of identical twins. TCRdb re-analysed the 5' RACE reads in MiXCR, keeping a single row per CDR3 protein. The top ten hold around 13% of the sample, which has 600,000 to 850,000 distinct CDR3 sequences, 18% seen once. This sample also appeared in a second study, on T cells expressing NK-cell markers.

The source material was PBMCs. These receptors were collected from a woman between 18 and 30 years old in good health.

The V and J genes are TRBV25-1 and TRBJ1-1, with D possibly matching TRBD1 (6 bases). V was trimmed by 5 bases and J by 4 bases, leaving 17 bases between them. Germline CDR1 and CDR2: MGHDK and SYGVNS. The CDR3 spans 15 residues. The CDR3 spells CASSLSPGAVTEAFF. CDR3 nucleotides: TGTGCCAGCAGTCTGTCACCGGGGGCGGTCACTGAAGCTTTCTTT.

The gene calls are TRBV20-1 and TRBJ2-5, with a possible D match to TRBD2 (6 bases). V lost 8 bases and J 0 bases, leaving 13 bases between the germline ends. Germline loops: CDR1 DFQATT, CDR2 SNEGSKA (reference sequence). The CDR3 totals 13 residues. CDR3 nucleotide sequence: TGCAGTCCCGCAGGCGGGGACCAAGAGACCCAGTACTTC. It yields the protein CSPAGGDQETQYF.

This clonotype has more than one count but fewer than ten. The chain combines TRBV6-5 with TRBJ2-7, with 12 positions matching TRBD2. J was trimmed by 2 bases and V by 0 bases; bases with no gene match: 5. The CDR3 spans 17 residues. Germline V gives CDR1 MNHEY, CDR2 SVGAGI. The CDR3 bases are TGTGCCAGCAGTTACTCGCGGACTAGCGGGATTACCTACGAGCAGTACTTC. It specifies CASSYSRTSGITYEQYF.

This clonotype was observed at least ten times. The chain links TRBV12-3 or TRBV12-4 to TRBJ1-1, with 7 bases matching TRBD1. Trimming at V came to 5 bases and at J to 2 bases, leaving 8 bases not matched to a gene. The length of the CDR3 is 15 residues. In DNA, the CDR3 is TGTGCCAGCAGTCCATGGACAGGAGTTAACACTGAAGCTTTCTTT. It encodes CASSPWTGVNTEAFF.

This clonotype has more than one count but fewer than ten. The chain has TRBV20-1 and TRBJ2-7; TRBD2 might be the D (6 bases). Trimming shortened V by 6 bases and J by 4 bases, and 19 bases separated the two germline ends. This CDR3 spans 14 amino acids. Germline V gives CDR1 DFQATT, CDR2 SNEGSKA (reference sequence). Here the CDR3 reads CSATGVGGGYEQYF. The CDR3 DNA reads TGCAGTGCCACGGGGGTTGGCGGTGGTTACGAGCAGTACTTC.

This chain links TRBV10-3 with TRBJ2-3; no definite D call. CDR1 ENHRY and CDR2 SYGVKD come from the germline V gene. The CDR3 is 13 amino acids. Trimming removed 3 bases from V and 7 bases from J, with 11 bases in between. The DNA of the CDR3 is TGTGCCATCAGTGAAAGGAGCCCAAATACGCAGTATTTT. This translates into CAISERSPNTQYF.

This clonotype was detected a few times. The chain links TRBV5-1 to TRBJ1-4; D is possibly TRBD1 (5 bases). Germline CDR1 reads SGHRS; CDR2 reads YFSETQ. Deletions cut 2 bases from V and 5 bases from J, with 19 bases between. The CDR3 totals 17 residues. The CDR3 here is CASSLLGETENNEKLFF. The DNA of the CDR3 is TGCGCCAGCAGCTTACTAGGGGAGACAGAGAACAATGAAAAACTGTTTTTT. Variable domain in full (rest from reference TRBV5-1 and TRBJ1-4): KAGVTQTPRYLIKTRGQQVTLSCSPISGHRSVSWYQQTPGQGLQFLFEYFSETQRNKGNFPGRFSGRQFSNSRSEMNVSTLELGDSALYLCASSLLGETENNEKLFFGSGTQLSVL.

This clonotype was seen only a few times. The CDR3 DNA follows: TGTGCCAGCAGCTTAGATGCGGGAGGCCTTACGCAGTATTTT. The encoded protein is CASSLDAGGLTQYF. The chain recombines TRBV7-8 with TRBJ2-3, with TRBD2 identical over 8 bases. The germline V gene has CDR1 SGHVS and CDR2 FQNEAQ. J gave up 8 bases and V 1 base, and 5 bases lay outside the gene matches. CDR3 length: 14 residues. The complete variable domain, with remaining parts taken from reference TRBV7-8 and TRBJ2-3, reads GAGVSQSPRYKVAKRGQDVALRCDPISGHVSLFWYQQALGQGPEFLTYFQNEAQLDKSGLPSDRFFAERPEGSVSTLKIQRTQQEDSAVYLCASSLDAGGLTQYFGPGTRLTVL.

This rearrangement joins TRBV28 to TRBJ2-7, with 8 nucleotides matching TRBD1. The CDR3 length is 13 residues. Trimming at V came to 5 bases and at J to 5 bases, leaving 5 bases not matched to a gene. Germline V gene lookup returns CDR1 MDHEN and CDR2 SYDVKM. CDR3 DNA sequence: TGTGCCAGCAGTCAGAGGACAGGGAACGAGCAGTACTTC. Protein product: CASSQRTGNEQYF. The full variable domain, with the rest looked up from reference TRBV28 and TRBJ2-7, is DVKVTQSSRYLVKRTGEKVFLECVQDMDHENMFWYRQDPGLGLRLIYFSYDVKMKEKGDIPEGYSVSREKKERFSLILESASTNQTSMYLCASSQRTGNEQYFGPGTRLTVT.

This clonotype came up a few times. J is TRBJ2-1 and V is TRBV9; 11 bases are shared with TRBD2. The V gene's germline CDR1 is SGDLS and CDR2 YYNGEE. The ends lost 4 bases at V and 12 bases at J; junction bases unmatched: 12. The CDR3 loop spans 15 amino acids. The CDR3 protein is CASSSRGLAGGRQFF. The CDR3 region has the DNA TGTGCCAGCAGCTCCAGGGGGTTAGCGGGAGGGAGGCAGTTCTTC.

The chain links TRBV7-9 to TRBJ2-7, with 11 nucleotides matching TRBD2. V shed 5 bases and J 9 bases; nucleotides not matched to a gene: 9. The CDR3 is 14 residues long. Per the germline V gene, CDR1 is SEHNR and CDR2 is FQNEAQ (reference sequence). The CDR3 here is CASSTLAGANGQYF. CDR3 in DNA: TGTGCCAGCAGCACACTAGCGGGGGCCAACGGGCAGTACTTC.

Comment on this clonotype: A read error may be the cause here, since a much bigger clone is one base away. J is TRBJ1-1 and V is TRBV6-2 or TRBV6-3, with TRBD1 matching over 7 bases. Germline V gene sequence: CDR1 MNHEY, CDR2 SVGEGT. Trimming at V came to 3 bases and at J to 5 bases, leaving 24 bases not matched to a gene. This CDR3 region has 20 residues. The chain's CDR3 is CASSYFAIYPSDRAMTEAFF. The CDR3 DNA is TGTGCCAGCAGTTATTTCGCCATTTATCCCTCTGACAGGGCAATGACTGAAGCTTTCTTT.

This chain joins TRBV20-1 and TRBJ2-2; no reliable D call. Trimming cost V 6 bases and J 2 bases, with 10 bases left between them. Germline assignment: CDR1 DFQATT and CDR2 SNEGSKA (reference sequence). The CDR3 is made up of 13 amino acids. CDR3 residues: CSARLINTGELFF. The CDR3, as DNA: TGCAGTGCCAGACTCATTAACACCGGGGAGCTGTTTTTT.

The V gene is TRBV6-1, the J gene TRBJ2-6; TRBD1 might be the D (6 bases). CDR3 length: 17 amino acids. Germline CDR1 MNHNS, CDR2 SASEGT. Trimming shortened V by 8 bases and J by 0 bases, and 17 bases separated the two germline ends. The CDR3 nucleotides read TGTGCCAGCGCTACAGGGCTATCCCTCTCTGGGGCCAACGTCCTGACTTTC. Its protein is CASATGLSLSGANVLTF.

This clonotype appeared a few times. CDR3 amino acids: CASREGIGGMNTEAFF. CDR3 DNA sequence: TGCGCCAGCAGGGAAGGGATAGGGGGCATGAACACTGAAGCTTTCTTT. The chain joins TRBV5-1 to TRBJ1-1, with 7 bases lining up with TRBD1. CDR3 length equals 16 residues. J lost 0 bases, V lost 5 bases, and 10 bases had no gene match. In germline, CDR1 is SGHRS, CDR2 YFSETQ.